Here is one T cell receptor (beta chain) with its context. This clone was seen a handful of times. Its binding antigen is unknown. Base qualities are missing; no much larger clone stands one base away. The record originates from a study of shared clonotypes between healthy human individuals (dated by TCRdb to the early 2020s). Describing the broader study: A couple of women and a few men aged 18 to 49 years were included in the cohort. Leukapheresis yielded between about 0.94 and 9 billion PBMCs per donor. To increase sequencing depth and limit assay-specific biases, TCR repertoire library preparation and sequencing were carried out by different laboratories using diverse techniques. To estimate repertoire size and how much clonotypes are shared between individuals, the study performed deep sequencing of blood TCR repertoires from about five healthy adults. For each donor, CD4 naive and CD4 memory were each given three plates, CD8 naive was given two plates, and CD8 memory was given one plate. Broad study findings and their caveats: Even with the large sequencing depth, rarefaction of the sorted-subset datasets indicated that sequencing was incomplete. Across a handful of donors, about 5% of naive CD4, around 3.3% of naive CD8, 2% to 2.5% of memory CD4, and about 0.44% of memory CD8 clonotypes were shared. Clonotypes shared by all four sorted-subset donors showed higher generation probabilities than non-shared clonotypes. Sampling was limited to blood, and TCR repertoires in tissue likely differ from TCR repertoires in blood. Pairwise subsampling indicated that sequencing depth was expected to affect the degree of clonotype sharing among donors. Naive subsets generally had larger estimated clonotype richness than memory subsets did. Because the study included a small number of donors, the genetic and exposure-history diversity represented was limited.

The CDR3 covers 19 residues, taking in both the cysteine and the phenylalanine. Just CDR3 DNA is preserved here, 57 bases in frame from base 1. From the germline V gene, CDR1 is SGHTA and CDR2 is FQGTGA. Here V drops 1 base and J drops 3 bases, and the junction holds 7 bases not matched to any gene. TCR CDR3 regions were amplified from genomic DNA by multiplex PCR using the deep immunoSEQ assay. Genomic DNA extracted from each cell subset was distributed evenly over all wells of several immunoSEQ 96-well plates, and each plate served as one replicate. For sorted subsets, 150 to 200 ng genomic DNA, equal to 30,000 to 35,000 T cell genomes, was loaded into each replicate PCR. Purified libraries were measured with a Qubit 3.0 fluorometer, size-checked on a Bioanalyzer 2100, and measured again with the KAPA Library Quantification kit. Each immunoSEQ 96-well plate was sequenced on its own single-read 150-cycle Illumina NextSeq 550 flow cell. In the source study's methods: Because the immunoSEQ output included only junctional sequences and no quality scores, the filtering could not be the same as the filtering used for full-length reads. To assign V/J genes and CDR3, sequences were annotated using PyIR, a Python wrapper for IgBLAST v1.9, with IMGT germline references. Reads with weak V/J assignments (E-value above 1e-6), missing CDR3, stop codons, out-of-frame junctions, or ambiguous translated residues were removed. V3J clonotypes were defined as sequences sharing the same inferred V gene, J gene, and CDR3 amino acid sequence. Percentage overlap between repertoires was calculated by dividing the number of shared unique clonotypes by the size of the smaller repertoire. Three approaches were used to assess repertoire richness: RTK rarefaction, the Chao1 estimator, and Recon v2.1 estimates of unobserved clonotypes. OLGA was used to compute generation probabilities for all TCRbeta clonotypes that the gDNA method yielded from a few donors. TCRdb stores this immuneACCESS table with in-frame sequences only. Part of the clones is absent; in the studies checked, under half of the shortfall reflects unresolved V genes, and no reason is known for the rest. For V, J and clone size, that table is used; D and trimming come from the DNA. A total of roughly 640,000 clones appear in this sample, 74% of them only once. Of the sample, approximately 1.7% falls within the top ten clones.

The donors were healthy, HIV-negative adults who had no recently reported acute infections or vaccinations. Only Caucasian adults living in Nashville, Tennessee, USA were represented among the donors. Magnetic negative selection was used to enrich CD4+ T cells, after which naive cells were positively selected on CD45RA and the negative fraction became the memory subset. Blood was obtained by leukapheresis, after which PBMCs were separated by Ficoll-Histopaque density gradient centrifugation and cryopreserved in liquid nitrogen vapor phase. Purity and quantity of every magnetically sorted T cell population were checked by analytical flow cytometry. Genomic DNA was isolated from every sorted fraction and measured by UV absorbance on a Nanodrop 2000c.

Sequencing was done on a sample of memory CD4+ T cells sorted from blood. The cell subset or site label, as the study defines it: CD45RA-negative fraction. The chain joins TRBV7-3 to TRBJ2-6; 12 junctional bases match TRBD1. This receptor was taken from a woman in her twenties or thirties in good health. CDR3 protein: CASSLNAGQGAGGANVLTF. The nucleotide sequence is TGTGCCAGCAGCTTAAATGCGGGACAGGGGGCCGGTGGGGCCAACGTCCTGACTTTC.